This is a list of T cell receptor beta chains from one sample in a study of long-term antiretroviral therapy in people with HIV. Libraries were prepared by immunoSEQ multiplex PCR; TCRdb keeps only in-frame clonotypes and omits some of them. The sample lists about 22,000 clones, 86% occurring once. The starting material was unsorted PBMCs, obtained 1.3 years after starting antiretroviral therapy. The receptors originated from a man aged 60 to 75 with HIV. Each CDR3 is given with its conserved first and last residue. D genes are given only for firm matches. Only some rows state a clone size, as once, few, many or a class for expanded clones.

TGTGCCAGCAGCTTGCAGACAACTAATGAAAAACTGTTTTTT CASSLQTTNEKLFF TRBV7-9 NA NA TRBJ1-4
TGTGCCAGCAGCCGATACAGACCAGACACCGGGGAGCTGTTTTTT CASSRYRPDTGELFF TRBV2 NA NA TRBJ2-2
TGCGCCAGCAGCTCGGGGACAGGGGTTTACACTGAAGCTTTCTTT CASSSGTGVYTEAFF TRBV5-1 TRBD1 NA TRBJ1-1
TGTGCCAGCAGTGAAATTACACTATACGAGCAGTACTTC CASSEITLYEQYF TRBV6-1 NA NA TRBJ2-7
TGCGCCAGCAGTCCCACACTAGCGGGAGTCAATAATGAGCAGTTCTTC CASSPTLAGVNNEQFF TRBV5-1 TRBD2 NA TRBJ2-1
TGTGCCAGCAGCTCTCTCAGCGGGATTAACACCGGGGAGCTGTTTTTT CASSSLSGINTGELFF TRBV11-2 TRBD2 NA TRBJ2-2
TGCGCCAGCAGCTTGGATGCCCTCTCCTACGAGCAGTACTTC CASSLDALSYEQYF TRBV5-1 NA NA TRBJ2-7
TGCGCCAGCAGCTTGGTGGCACAGCCGAACACTGAAGCTTTCTTT CASSLVAQPNTEAFF TRBV5-1 NA NA TRBJ1-1
TGTGCCAGCAGCCGCGGGACAGCTGGAAACACCATATATTTT CASSRGTAGNTIYF TRBV5-4 TRBD1 few TRBJ1-3
TGTGCCAGCAGCGCTAGCGGTTCGGTCGCCTACGAGCAGTACTTC CASSASGSVAYEQYF TRBV9 TRBD2 NA TRBJ2-7
TGCAGCGTTGAATGGGGGAACAATGAGCAGTTCTTC CSVEWGNNEQFF TRBV29-1 NA NA TRBJ2-1
TGCGCCAGCAGCTTGAGGTTCGGGGTCCCCTACGAGCAGTACTTC CASSLRFGVPYEQYF TRBV5-1 NA NA TRBJ2-7
TGTGCCAGCAGCTTGCCAGGGGGCGAAGCTTTCTTT CASSLPGGEAFF TRBV13 TRBD1 NA TRBJ1-1
TGTGCCACCACAACCGGGACCGGCCTATGGAATGAGCAGTTCTTC CATTTGTGLWNEQFF TRBV27 NA NA TRBJ2-1
TGTGCCAGCAGTACCCGAGGTCAGGGACGAACAAACAATGAGCAGTTCTTC CASSTRGQGRTNNEQFF TRBV27 NA NA TRBJ2-1
TGTGCCAGCAGCCGGGGACTAGCGGGAGTATTGAGCACAGATACGCAGTATTTT CASSRGLAGVLSTDTQYF TRBV7-9 TRBD2 NA TRBJ2-3
TGTGCCAGCAGCTTAGATGTGGAATTCACTGAAGCTTTCTTT CASSLDVEFTEAFF TRBV7-9 NA NA TRBJ1-1
TGTGCCAGCAGCTCCCTGGACAGGTACCAAGAGACCCAGTACTTC CASSSLDRYQETQYF TRBV11-2 TRBD1 NA TRBJ2-5
TGCGCCAGCAGCTTGGGACTAGCGGGACCCAATCCGAGCTCCTACAATGAGCAGTTCTTC CASSLGLAGPNPSSYNEQFF TRBV5-1 TRBD2 NA TRBJ2-1
TGTGCCAGCACCCTGTCACCCGATTGGCTCACCGGGGAGCTGTTTTTT CASTLSPDWLTGELFF TRBV28 NA NA TRBJ2-2
TGTGCCAGCAGGGACCCTACCCGAACTGAAGCTTTCTTT CASRDPTRTEAFF TRBV5-6 NA once TRBJ1-1
TGTGCCTGGAGTGTACAGGGGGGAGGGCAGTTCTTC CAWSVQGGGQFF TRBV30 TRBD1 NA TRBJ2-1
TGTGCCAGCAGTCTCACTAGATTTCATGAGCAGTTCTTC CASSLTRFHEQFF TRBV6-5 NA once TRBJ2-1
TGTGCCAGCTCACCACGGCAGCAAGAGACCCAGTACTTC CASSPRQQETQYF TRBV18 NA NA TRBJ2-5
TGTGCCAGCGGCCCTTGGGTGGGCAATGAGCAGTTCTTC CASGPWVGNEQFF TRBV5-4 NA NA TRBJ2-1
TGTGCCAGCAGTTCCGACTCCTTCAATGAGCAGTTCTTC CASSSDSFNEQFF TRBV11-2 NA NA TRBJ2-1
TGCGCCAGCAAACCTCCGGGACTAGCGGGTGGGGGCCGGCAGTACTTC CASKPPGLAGGGRQYF TRBV5-1 TRBD2 NA TRBJ2-7
TGTGCCAGCAGCGTACGCAGGGTAAACACCGGGGAGCTGTTTTTT CASSVRRVNTGELFF TRBV7-9 NA NA TRBJ2-2